These T cell receptor beta chains were read from a single sample in a study of cytomegalovirus exposure and HLA in healthy donors. Data came from immunoSEQ multiplex PCR; TCRdb stores just in-frame clones and leaves some out. This sample has some 200,000 clones; 70% to 85% occur once, and the top ten carry 0.58%. Material: PBMCs. All receptors derive from a middle-aged woman in good health and CMV-seronegative. Both conserved end residues are part of each CDR3. Fields, in order: J gene, V gene, CDR3 protein.

J gene: TRBJ1-1; V gene: TRBV7-8; CDR3 protein: CASSLLRFRVTEAFF
J gene: TRBJ2-1; V gene: TRBV10-3; CDR3 protein: CAISEGGLGSYNEQFF
J gene: TRBJ2-1; V gene: TRBV5-1; CDR3 protein: CASSLRAGQGNRNEQFF
J gene: TRBJ2-5; V gene: TRBV7-2; CDR3 protein: CASSFRVPIGETQYF
J gene: TRBJ2-5; V gene: TRBV7-2; CDR3 protein: CASSPGTAWETQYF
J gene: TRBJ1-4; V gene: TRBV18; CDR3 protein: CASSRTGDNEKLFF
J gene: TRBJ1-6; V gene: TRBV7-8; CDR3 protein: CASSFDRGHEPLHF
J gene: TRBJ2-5; V gene: TRBV28; CDR3 protein: CASSPTGKETQYF
J gene: TRBJ2-7; V gene: TRBV5-4; CDR3 protein: CASSLYGLTYEQYF
J gene: TRBJ1-2; V gene: TRBV5-8; CDR3 protein: CASSLVGGGDYGYTF
J gene: TRBJ2-5; V gene: TRBV7-8; CDR3 protein: CASHSGGWLAAKQETQYF
J gene: TRBJ2-7; V gene: TRBV19; CDR3 protein: CASSDRTGAYEQYF
J gene: TRBJ2-3; V gene: TRBV9; CDR3 protein: CASSETAGTDTQYF
J gene: TRBJ2-2; V gene: TRBV7-7; CDR3 protein: CASTEGGAGVTGELFF
J gene: TRBJ2-7; V gene: TRBV27; CDR3 protein: CASRPQGAGWYEQYF
J gene: TRBJ2-5; V gene: TRBV2; CDR3 protein: CASVSGYQETQYF
J gene: TRBJ2-7; V gene: TRBV30; CDR3 protein: CAWTNGRTSGTTYEQYF
J gene: TRBJ1-1; V gene: TRBV7-9; CDR3 protein: CASRPPDRGAEAFF
J gene: TRBJ2-3; V gene: TRBV28; CDR3 protein: CASSLRRSSGGGTDTQYF
J gene: TRBJ1-2; V gene: TRBV18; CDR3 protein: CASSPDPRGDGYTF
J gene: TRBJ2-3; V gene: TRBV5-1; CDR3 protein: CASSLGGQPDTQYF
J gene: TRBJ1-2; V gene: TRBV6-6; CDR3 protein: CASSPGEGYTF
J gene: TRBJ2-6; V gene: TRBV7-2; CDR3 protein: CASSRRENSGANVLTF
J gene: TRBJ1-4; V gene: TRBV14; CDR3 protein: CASAEGKATNEKLFF
J gene: TRBJ2-7; V gene: TRBV7-9; CDR3 protein: CASGSPGGLPYEQYF
J gene: TRBJ2-5; V gene: TRBV13; CDR3 protein: CASSLWTSGGPVIETQYF
J gene: NA; V gene: TRBV4-2; CDR3 protein: CASSQVREASYEQYF
J gene: TRBJ1-1; V gene: TRBV4-3; CDR3 protein: CASSLKQDYTEAFF
J gene: TRBJ2-7; V gene: TRBV19; CDR3 protein: CASSPPDRQTYEQYF
J gene: TRBJ1-1; V gene: TRBV5-1; CDR3 protein: CASSTTGDFNTEAFF
J gene: TRBJ1-5; V gene: TRBV5-1; CDR3 protein: CASSLEQGVQPQHF
J gene: TRBJ2-3; V gene: TRBV2; CDR3 protein: CASISGGEDTQYF
J gene: TRBJ2-2; V gene: TRBV6-5; CDR3 protein: CASTIAGFGGELFF
J gene: TRBJ2-5; V gene: TRBV7-6; CDR3 protein: CASSLSRTSGGYSETQYF
J gene: TRBJ1-5; V gene: TRBV28; CDR3 protein: CAIGKGGENQPQHF
J gene: TRBJ1-5; V gene: TRBV18; CDR3 protein: CASSPPTGFVRSQPQHF
J gene: TRBJ2-1; V gene: TRBV29-1; CDR3 protein: CSGGDAEQFF
J gene: TRBJ1-1; V gene: TRBV20-1; CDR3 protein: CSAVRRTEAFF
J gene: TRBJ2-5; V gene: TRBV2; CDR3 protein: CASSPGRETQYF
J gene: TRBJ2-3; V gene: TRBV2; CDR3 protein: CASSGLAGDTQYF
J gene: TRBJ2-7; V gene: TRBV9; CDR3 protein: CASTREGGFGYEQYF
J gene: TRBJ1-2; V gene: TRBV9; CDR3 protein: CASSVAGGREYGYTF
J gene: TRBJ1-2; V gene: TRBV5-1; CDR3 protein: CASSLGGGLNYGYTF